Following are 15 T cell receptor beta chains from one sample sequenced in a study of cytomegalovirus exposure and HLA in healthy donors. PCR employed 60 Vbeta and 13 Jbeta primers. Profiled with immunoSEQ multiplex PCR; TCRdb holds only in-frame clones, not every one. The repertoire holds 160,000 or so clones, with more than 70% as singletons. Sequenced sample: PBMCs. The receptors originated from a male donor in good health and CMV-seropositive.

The chain carries TRBV6-5 and TRBJ1-1, with D hard to call. This CDR3 is built from 12 residues. Between the trimmed V and J ends, which lost 6 bases and 4 bases, there was a span of 9 bases. From germline, CDR1 is MNHEY and CDR2 SVGAGI. The CDR3 loop is CASSPVGTEAFF. As DNA, the CDR3 is TGTGCCAGCAGCCCGGTCGGCACTGAAGCTTTCTTT.

As concerns this clone: This sample includes further DNA sequences coding for the same CDR3. V usage is TRBV19 and J usage is TRBJ2-3; D is unresolved. Germline CDR1 is LNHDA and CDR2 is SQIVND (reference sequence). This CDR3 comprises 12 residues. Trimming removed 6 bases from V and 0 bases from J, with 4 bases in between. CDR3 residues: CASRQSTDTQYF. CDR3 nucleotides: TGTGCCAGTAGACAGAGCACAGATACGCAGTATTTT.

This sequence joins TRBV5-1 and TRBJ2-3; 11 nucleotides agree with TRBD2. In germline, CDR1 is SGHRS, CDR2 YFSETQ. The ends lost 4 bases at V and 4 bases at J; junction bases unmatched: 5. There are 15 residues in the CDR3. DNA for the CDR3: TGCGCCAGCAGCCCTACTAGCGGGAGACCAGATACGCAGTATTTT. Amino acids: CASSPTSGRPDTQYF. Full variable domain (outside the CDR3, taken from reference TRBV5-1 and TRBJ2-3): KAGVTQTPRYLIKTRGQQVTLSCSPISGHRSVSWYQQTPGQGLQFLFEYFSETQRNKGNFPGRFSGRQFSNSRSEMNVSTLELGDSALYLCASSPTSGRPDTQYFGPGTRLTVL.

V is TRBV29-1 and J is TRBJ2-1; 9 nucleotides line up with TRBD1. Trimming took 7 bases from V and 0 from J; bases not matched to a gene: 13. Germline CDR1 SQVTM, CDR2 ANQGSEA. There are 17 residues in the CDR3. CDR3 residues: CSARGPTGGVSYNEQFF. For the CDR3, the DNA is TGCAGCGCTCGTGGCCCTACAGGGGGCGTCTCCTACAATGAGCAGTTCTTC.

In its sample, this clone was seen once. The V call is TRBV14, the J call TRBJ1-2; 8 nucleotides line up with TRBD1. The CDR3 contains 13 residues. CDR1 is SGHDN and CDR2 is FVKESK in the germline V gene. V was pared by 7 bases and J by 5 bases, with 6 bases of the junction left unmatched. CDR3 nucleotides: TGTGCCAGCACCGACAGGGGCGGGTATGGCTACACCTTC. Protein product: CASTDRGGYGYTF.

The chain couples TRBV15 to TRBJ2-1; TRBD1 agrees at 9 bases. The CDR3 runs to 16 residues. Per the germline V gene, CDR1 is LNHNV and CDR2 is YYDKDF (reference sequence). After removal of 3 bases from V and 9 bases from J, the junction contained 12 bases not matched to a gene. The DNA of the CDR3 is TGTGCCACCAGCAGGAATACAGGGGGCAACAGAGGTGAGCAGTTCTTC. Protein product: CATSRNTGGNRGEQFF.

V is TRBV29-1 and J is TRBJ2-3, with 7 positions matching TRBD2. CDR3 length: 12 residues. The ends lost 5 bases at V and 10 bases at J; junction bases unmatched: 9. From germline, CDR1 is SQVTM and CDR2 ANQGSEA. CDR3 sequence: CSVSRGSYPQYF. The CDR3 coding sequence is TGCAGCGTTAGTCGCGGGAGTTATCCGCAGTATTTT.

A few counts support this clone. The J gene is TRBJ1-2, the V gene TRBV6-5; D not resolved. V was shortened by 0 bases and J by 1 base, with 6 bases between the two germline ends. This CDR3 spans 14 amino acids. CDR1 MNHEY and CDR2 SVGAGI come from the germline V gene. The CDR3 protein is CASSYSTFNYGYTF. Here the CDR3 DNA reads TGTGCCAGCAGTTACTCGACATTTAACTATGGCTACACCTTC.

The chain combines TRBV18 with TRBJ2-7, with D perhaps TRBD2 (6 bases). Trimming removed 4 bases at V and 4 bases at J, with 14 bases between. CDR3 length: 14 amino acids. Germline loops: CDR1 KGHSH, CDR2 LQKENI. CDR3 loop: CASSLSRDSYEQYF. CDR3 coding DNA: TGTGCCAGCTCACTATCCCGGGACTCGTACGAGCAGTACTTC.

The gene calls are TRBV27 and TRBJ1-4; D not resolved. The CDR3 length is 13 residues. The V end lost 5 bases, the J end lost 1 base, and 5 bases lay between the germline ends. Per the germline V gene, CDR1 is MNHEY and CDR2 is SMNVEV (reference sequence). In DNA, the CDR3 is TGTGCCAGCAGTCCCAGAACTAATGAAAAACTGTTTTTT. As protein: CASSPRTNEKLFF.

This rearrangement joins TRBV14 to TRBJ1-3; D is unclear. Per the germline V gene, CDR1 is SGHDN and CDR2 is FVKESK. V lost 1 base to trimming and J lost 8 bases, with 9 bases between them. This CDR3 spans 13 amino acids. The CDR3, as DNA: TGTGCCAGCAGCCAAGTCCCGAGAGACACCATATATTTT. Its protein is CASSQVPRDTIYF.

The chain employs TRBV10-3 and TRBJ1-1, with D possibly matching TRBD1 (5 bases). Germline CDR1 reads ENHRY; CDR2 reads SYGVKD. Trimming took off 10 bases at V and 4 bases at J, with 25 bases between the two ends. The CDR3 is made up of 16 amino acids. DNA for the CDR3: TGTGCCACGAACACACCCTCGGGGCGGAGGGGCACTGAAGCTTTCTTT. As protein: CATNTPSGRRGTEAFF.

The chain is built from TRBV4-1 and TRBJ2-5; no firm D call. The CDR3 sequence is 11 residues long. Per the germline V gene, CDR1 is MGHRA and CDR2 is YSYEKL. V shed 2 bases and J shed 5 bases, with 3 bases lying between them. The DNA for the CDR3 is TGCGCCAGCAGCCAACGGGAGACCCAGTACTTC. Protein product: CASSQRETQYF.

V is TRBV11-2 and J is TRBJ2-7, with 12 nucleotides matching TRBD2. The CDR3 totals 16 residues. The V and J ends lost 5 bases and 3 bases, in that order; junction bases with no gene match: 8. The germline CDR1 and CDR2 sequences are SGHAT and FQNNGV. CDR3: CASSRTSGNPGYEQYF. CDR3 DNA sequence: TGTGCCAGCAGCCGGACTAGCGGGAACCCTGGCTACGAGCAGTACTTC.

This sequence joins TRBV7-3 and TRBJ2-7, with 9 bases identical to TRBD2. The CDR3 length is 15 residues. V lost 5 bases and J lost 2; bases outside the gene matches: 7. Germline V lookup: CDR1 SGHTA, CDR2 FQGTGA. Written as DNA, the CDR3 is TGTGCCAGCAGCGTGTCTAGCGGGGCCCCCTACGAGCAGTACTTC. It encodes CASSVSSGAPYEQYF.